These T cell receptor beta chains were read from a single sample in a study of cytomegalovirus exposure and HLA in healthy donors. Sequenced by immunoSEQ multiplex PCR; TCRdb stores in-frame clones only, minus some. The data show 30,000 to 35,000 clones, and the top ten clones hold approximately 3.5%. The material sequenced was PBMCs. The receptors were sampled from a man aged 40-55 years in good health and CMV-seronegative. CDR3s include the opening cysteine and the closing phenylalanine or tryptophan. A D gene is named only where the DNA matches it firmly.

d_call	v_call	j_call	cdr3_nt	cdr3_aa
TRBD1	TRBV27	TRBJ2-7	TGTGCCAGCAGACCACACCTCCGGGACAGGGGGAGCGACGAGCAGTACTTC	CASRPHLRDRGSDEQYF
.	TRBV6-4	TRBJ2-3	TGTGCCAGCAGTGGGGCCAGCACAGATACGCAGTATTTT	CASSGASTDTQYF
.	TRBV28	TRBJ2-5	TGTGCCAGCAGTTTTCAGGGTTCGGTAGAGACCCAGTACTTC	CASSFQGSVETQYF
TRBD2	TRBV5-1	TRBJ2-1	TGCGCCAGCAGCTTGTTACCTAGCGGGAGGGGAAGCTCCTACAATGAGCAGTTCTTC	CASSLLPSGRGSSYNEQFF
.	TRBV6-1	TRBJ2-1	TGTGCCAGCAGTGCGGGGGATAGCTCCTACAATGAGCAGTTCTTC	CASSAGDSSYNEQFF
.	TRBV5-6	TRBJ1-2	TGTGCCAGCAGCAAAGGGACACTCTATGGCTACACCTTC	CASSKGTLYGYTF
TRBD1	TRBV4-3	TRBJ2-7	TGCGCCAGCAGTGTCGCGTGGGGACAGGATGTCTACGAGCAGTACTTC	CASSVAWGQDVYEQYF
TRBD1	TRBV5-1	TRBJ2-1	TGCGCCAGCAGCCTTTTTTGGACAGGGGGCAATGAGCAGTTCTTC	CASSLFWTGGNEQFF
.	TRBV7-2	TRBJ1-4	TGTGCCAGCAGCTTACGTGGCAGGGTAGGAACTAATGAAAAACTGTTTTTT	CASSLRGRVGTNEKLFF
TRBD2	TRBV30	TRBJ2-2	TGTGCCTGGGCCGGCGGGGGGGCCAACACCGGGGAGCTGTTTTTT	CAWAGGGANTGELFF
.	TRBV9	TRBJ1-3	TGTGCCAGCAGCGTAGCGTCTAGCTCTGGAAACACCATATATTTT	CASSVASSSGNTIYF
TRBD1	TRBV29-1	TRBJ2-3	TGCAGCGGGGCAGCGGGACAGGGCATCACAGATACGCAGTATTTT	CSGAAGQGITDTQYF
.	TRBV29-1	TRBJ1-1	TGCAGCGTTGACCAGGGTAGACACACTGAAGCTTTCTTT	CSVDQGRHTEAFF
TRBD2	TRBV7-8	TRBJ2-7	TGTGCCAGCAGCCCCGGGGGGCTAGCGGGGAGCTCCTACGAGCAGTACTTC	CASSPGGLAGSSYEQYF
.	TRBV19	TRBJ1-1	TGTGCCAGTAGTATTATTGCCAGGACGGGATACACTGAAGCTTTCTTT	CASSIIARTGYTEAFF
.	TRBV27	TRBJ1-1	TGTGCCAGCAGTGCTTCTTGGGGGGGGAACACTGAAGCTTTCTTT	CASSASWGGNTEAFF
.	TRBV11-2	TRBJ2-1	TGTGCCAGCAGCTTCATAGCGGCCTCCAATGAGCAGTTCTTC	CASSFIAASNEQFF
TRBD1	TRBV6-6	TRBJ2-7	TGTGCCAGCAGTTCCAGGGACAGCTCCTACGAGCAGTACTTC	CASSSRDSSYEQYF
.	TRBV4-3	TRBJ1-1	TGCGCCAGCAGCCAAGTTCCGAACGGGGGCACTGAAGCTTTCTTT	CASSQVPNGGTEAFF
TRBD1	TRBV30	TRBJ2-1	TGTGCCTGGAGTGTACTGGGACAGGGGAATTACAATGAGCAGTTCTTC	CAWSVLGQGNYNEQFF
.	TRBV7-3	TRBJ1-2	TGTGCCAGCATCCTAGGGGTACCCAGACACCCTAACTATGGCTACACCTTC	CASILGVPRHPNYGYTF
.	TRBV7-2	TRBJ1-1	TGTGCCAGCAGCCAAGGGGCAGGGAGGATGTACACTGAAGCTTTCTTT	CASSQGAGRMYTEAFF
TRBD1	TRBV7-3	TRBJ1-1	TGTGCCAGCAGCTCCTATCCAGATGCGAGGGGGCGGGAAGAAGCTTTCTTT	CASSSYPDARGREEAFF
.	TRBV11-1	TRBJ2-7	TGTGCCAGCAGCTTACGGGGATCCGAGCAGTACTTC	CASSLRGSEQYF
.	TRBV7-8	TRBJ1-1	TGTGCCAGCAGCTCCTATATGAACACTGAAGCTTTCTTT	CASSSYMNTEAFF
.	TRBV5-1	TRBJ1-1	TGCGCCAGCACGAGTGGGGGGGCGGTTGAAGCTTTCTTT	CASTSGGAVEAFF